These T cell receptor beta chains were read from a single sample in a study of CD8 T cells in ankylosing spondylitis. TCRdb reanalysed the 5' RACE reads using MiXCR and keeps one entry per CDR3 protein. The sample records roughly 150,000 distinct CDR3 sequences, roughly 30% being singletons. The sample taken for sequencing was synovial fluid, either unsorted or a sorted T cell fraction (not recorded which). Every receptor here comes from a male donor with ankylosing spondylitis. Both conserved end residues are part of each CDR3. A D gene is named only where the DNA matches it firmly. Rows may omit the clone size; those that give it use once, few, many or a size class.

j_gene | abundance | d_gene | v_gene | CDR3nt | CDR3aa
TRBJ1-1 | many | - | TRBV20-1 | TGCAGTGCTAGGCGGGGGGCTCAACTCACGAACACTGAAGCTTTCTTT | CSARRGAQLTNTEAFF
TRBJ1-6 | - | - | TRBV28 | TGTGCCAGCAGTTTCCGAAATTCACCCCCCCACTTT | CASSFRNSPPHF
TRBJ2-3 | many | - | TRBV15 | TGTGCCACCAGCAGAGCGGGATCTGGTTCGCAGTATTTT | CATSRAGSGSQYF
TRBJ2-5 | - | - | TRBV7-2 | TGTGCCACCAGACTCCGGGAGACCCAGTACTTC | CATRLRETQYF
TRBJ2-5 | medium-sized | TRBD1 | TRBV12-3/TRBV12-4 | TGTGCCAGCAGCAGTTTTGGGCAGGACAGGCAAGAGACCCAGTACTTC | CASSSFGQDRQETQYF
TRBJ1-2 | few | - | TRBV28 | TGTGCCAGCACTAGCTTAGGGCAGGGGCCCCATCACTATGGCTACACCTTC | CASTSLGQGPHHYGYTF
TRBJ2-1 | many | - | TRBV20-1 | TGCAGTGCTAGCCTTACAGGGTCGGGCAATGAGCAGTTCTTC | CSASLTGSGNEQFF
TRBJ2-5 | - | TRBD2 | TRBV5-1 | TGCGCCAGCAGCGCCGGGGCGGGAGGGCCGCCGACCCAGTACTTC | CASSAGAGGPPTQYF
TRBJ1-2 | - | - | TRBV7-2 | TGTGCCAGCAGGGACGGCGGCCGGGTCTATGGCTACACCTTC | CASRDGGRVYGYTF
TRBJ2-7 | - | - | TRBV16 | TGTGCCAGCAGCCATATGGGGACGGCGAGCTCCTACGAGCAGTACTTC | CASSHMGTASSYEQYF
TRBJ1-1 | many | TRBD1 | TRBV6-5 | TGTGCCAGCAGTTCCCCGGACAGGGACGGGACTGAAGCTTTCTTT | CASSSPDRDGTEAFF
TRBJ1-5 | few | - | TRBV5-1 | TGCGCCAGCAGCCTGGAGGGGGGGGATCAGCCCCAGCATTTT | CASSLEGGDQPQHF
TRBJ1-3 | - | - | TRBV12-3/TRBV12-4 | TGTGCCAGCAGCCCACAGGGTGCGTCAGGAAACACCATATATTTT | CASSPQGASGNTIYF
TRBJ1-2 | many | TRBD1 | TRBV12-3/TRBV12-4 | TGTGCCATCATCCGGGACAGGTCTTTAGGGAACTATGGCTACACCTTC | CAIIRDRSLGNYGYTF
TRBJ2-1 | - | TRBD2 | TRBV4-2 | TGTGCCAGCAGCCCCCAAGGTAGCGGGGGGGCCAATGAGCAGTTCTTC | CASSPQGSGGANEQFF
TRBJ1-2 | - | - | TRBV6-1 | TGTGCCAGCAGTGAAGCCCGGGCCCCGCGTAGCTATGGCTACACCTTC | CASSEARAPRSYGYTF
TRBJ1-1 | few | - | TRBV27 | TGTGCCAGCAGTAACGGCGGGTCCCGTGGGAACACTGAAGCTTTCTTT | CASSNGGSRGNTEAFF
TRBJ2-1 | - | TRBD2 | TRBV7-2 | TGTGCCAGCAGCTTAGCAGCGGGGGGGCAGGATGAGCAGTTCTTC | CASSLAAGGQDEQFF
TRBJ2-3 | - | - | TRBV5-1 | TGCGCCAGCAGCCCACGTGGAGTTGACACAGATACGCAGTATTTT | CASSPRGVDTDTQYF
TRBJ2-1 | - | - | TRBV24-1 | TGTGCCACCATGGCTAGTGGTGGGAATGAGCAGTTCTTC | CATMASGGNEQFF
TRBJ1-2 | - | - | TRBV9 | TGTGCCAGCAGCGTAGGGTTCGGTACGAATGGCTACACCTTC | CASSVGFGTNGYTF
TRBJ2-3 | - | TRBD2 | TRBV20-1 | TGCAGTGCCCGAAAAGGCGGGGGACGATACACAGATACGCAGTATTTT | CSARKGGGRYTDTQYF
TRBJ1-1 | - | - | TRBV27 | TGTGCCAGCAGTCCCGACAGGCGGGGGGTACAGAACACTGAAGCTTTCTTT | CASSPDRRGVQNTEAFF
TRBJ2-4 | - | TRBD2 | TRBV2 | TGTGCCAAGGCGACTAGCGGGAGCAACATTCAGTACTTC | CAKATSGSNIQYF
TRBJ2-7 | few | - | TRBV27 | TGTGCCAGCAGTCCGTCTAGCGCGCCATCTGACGAGCAGTACTTC | CASSPSSAPSDEQYF
TRBJ2-1 | - | TRBD1 | TRBV15 | TGTGCCACCAGCAGAGAAGACAGGGGGCTTGACAATGAGCAGTTCTTC | CATSREDRGLDNEQFF
TRBJ2-5 | - | TRBD1 | TRBV20-1 | TGCGGAGGGACAGGGAAGGAAGAGACCCAGTACTTC | CGGTGKEETQYF
TRBJ2-7 | few | TRBD2 | TRBV20-1 | TGCAGTGCTCACCTAGCGGGAGTCAACTACGAGCAGTACTTC | CSAHLAGVNYEQYF
TRBJ2-1 | - | TRBD1 | TRBV6-1 | TGTGCCAGCAGGGGACAGGGGTCCCAGGGCTACAATGAGCAGTTCTTC | CASRGQGSQGYNEQFF
TRBJ2-1 | few | TRBD2 | TRBV5-1 | TGCGCCAGCAGCTTGGCCAGAAGCGGGACTAGCGGGTTCGGCAATGAGCAGTTCTTC | CASSLARSGTSGFGNEQFF
TRBJ1-5 | - | TRBD1 | TRBV19 | TGTGCCAGTAGTATGAGGGGACAGTATAATCAGCCCCAGCATTTT | CASSMRGQYNQPQHF
TRBJ2-1 | once | - | TRBV20-1 | TGCAGTGCTAGTGCCGGTGGGGTGCGCAATGAGCAGTTCTTC | CSASAGGVRNEQFF